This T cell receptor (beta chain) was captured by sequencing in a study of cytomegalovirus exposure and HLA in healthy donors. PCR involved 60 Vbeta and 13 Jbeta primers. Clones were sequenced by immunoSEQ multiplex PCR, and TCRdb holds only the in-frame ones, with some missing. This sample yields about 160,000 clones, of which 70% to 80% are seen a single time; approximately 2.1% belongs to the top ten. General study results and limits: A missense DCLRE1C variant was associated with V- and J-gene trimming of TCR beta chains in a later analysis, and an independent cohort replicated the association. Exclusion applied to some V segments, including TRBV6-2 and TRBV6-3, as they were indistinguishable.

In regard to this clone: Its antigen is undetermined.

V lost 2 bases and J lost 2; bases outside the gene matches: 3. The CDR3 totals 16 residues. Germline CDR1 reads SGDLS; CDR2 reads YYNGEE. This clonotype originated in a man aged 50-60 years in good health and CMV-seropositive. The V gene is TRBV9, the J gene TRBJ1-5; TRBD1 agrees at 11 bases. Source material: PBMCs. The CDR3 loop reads CASSVGGQGGNQPQHF. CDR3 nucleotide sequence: TGTGCCAGCAGCGTCGGGGGACAGGGGGGCAATCAGCCCCAGCATTTT.